The 19 T cell receptor beta chains below were found in one sample sequenced in a study of Tregs in tolerant kidney transplant recipients (dated by TCRdb to the late 2010s). Related donors were used in the transplants with nonmyeloablative bone marrow transplantation, and mixed chimerism was transient in the human trials. The library was prepared using the immunoSEQ multiplex PCR assay. Entries here come from immuneACCESS through TCRdb and include only in-frame sequences with V and J called. Some clones fail to appear in such tables; in the studies checked, an unresolved V gene covers under half of the shortfall, and the cause of the remainder is unknown. This sample is represented by tens of thousands of clones; approximately 94% of them were singletons. Under 2% of the sample comes from the top ten. This specimen was CD4+ T cells from blood (PBMCs), taken 12 months after the transplant. The receptor set was obtained from a human patient who received a combined kidney and bone marrow transplant. Following transplantation, T cells from the graft donor may be among those present.

The chain couples TRBV7-2 to TRBJ2-4; D may be TRBD2 (5 bases). Trimming took off 3 bases at V and 0 bases at J, with 9 bases between the two ends. Germline V gene lookup returns CDR1 SGHTA and CDR2 FQGNSA. This CDR3 comprises 15 residues. The CDR3 reads CASSFLGLAKNIQYF. As DNA, the CDR3 is TGTGCCAGCAGCTTTTTAGGACTAGCCAAAAACATTCAGTACTTC.

The chain carries TRBV14 and TRBJ2-7; D not certain. This CDR3 has 11 residues. CDR1 SGHDN and CDR2 FVKESK come from the germline V gene. V was pared by 2 bases and J by 7 bases, with 6 bases between. CDR3 protein: CASSQRQEQYF. CDR3 nucleotide sequence: TGTGCCAGCAGCCAACGACAAGAGCAGTACTTC. Full variable domain (missing parts from reference TRBV14 and TRBJ2-7): EAGVTQFPSHSVIEKGQTVTLRCDPISGHDNLYWYRRVMGKEIKFLLHFVKESKQDESGMPNNRFLAERTGGTYSTLKVQPAELEDSGVYFCASSQRQEQYFGPGTRLTVT.

The chain links TRBV5-4 to TRBJ1-1; possibly TRBD1 for D (6 bases). V was trimmed by 0 bases and J by 1 base, leaving 13 bases between them. The CDR3 sequence is 16 residues long. Germline values: CDR1 SGHNT, CDR2 YYREEE (reference sequence). This CDR3 is CASSLDGGPGNTEAFF. In DNA, the CDR3 is TGTGCCAGCAGCTTGGACGGGGGGCCGGGGAACACTGAAGCTTTCTTT.

J is TRBJ1-1 and V is TRBV7-2; TRBD1 might be the D (6 bases). Looked up from germline, CDR1 is SGHTA and CDR2 is FQGNSA. This CDR3 region has 15 residues. V was shortened by 3 bases and J by 1 base, with 12 bases between the two germline ends. CDR3 bases: TGTGCCAGCAGCTTGGGGGGGGCTGGGAACACTGAAGCTTTCTTT. It specifies CASSLGGAGNTEAFF.

The chain recombines TRBV4-2 with TRBJ1-1; TRBD1 matches at 7 bases. Per germline, CDR1 LGHNA and CDR2 YNFKEQ. The CDR3 has 17 amino acids. With 0 bases clipped from V and 5 bases from J, the junction kept 12 bases outside the gene matches. For the CDR3, the DNA is TGTGCCAGCAGCCAAGAGGGGGTCAGGGGGTGGGGTACTGAAGCTTTCTTT. This codes for CASSQEGVRGWGTEAFF.

The V call is TRBV5-4, the J call TRBJ2-2, with 10 bases matching TRBD2. Trimming cost V 0 bases and J 10 bases; bases outside gene matches: 3. CDR3 size: 14 residues. From germline, CDR1 is SGHNT and CDR2 YYREEE (reference sequence). The CDR3 nucleotides are TGTGCCAGCAGCTTGGAACTAGCGGGGTTGGAGCTGTTTTTT. Translating it yields CASSLELAGLELFF.

J is TRBJ2-7 and V is TRBV4-3; possible D gene TRBD2, 6 bases. CDR3 length: 15 residues. Germline values: CDR1 LGHNA, CDR2 YSLEER. V lost 0 bases, J lost 1 base, and 10 bases lay in between. CDR3 nucleotide sequence: TGCGCCAGCAGCCAAGAGTGGCGGGAATCCTACGAGCAGTACTTC. Its translation is CASSQEWRESYEQYF.

The V call is TRBV4-2, the J call TRBJ2-5; weak D call: TRBD1 (5 bases). CDR1 is LGHNA, CDR2 YNFKEQ, per germline. V was clipped by 1 base and J by 5 bases, with 11 bases between them. CDR3 length equals 14 residues. Written as DNA, the CDR3 is TGTGCCAGCAGCCAAGTTGGGGCGGACGAGACCCAGTACTTC. Protein product: CASSQVGADETQYF.

The CDR3: CASSQGGRRYNEQFF. The CDR3, as DNA: TGCGCCAGCAGCCAGGGGGGTCGCAGGTACAATGAGCAGTTCTTC. The chain couples TRBV4-3 to TRBJ2-1; D perhaps matches TRBD2 (6 bases). The V end was cut by 3 bases, the J end by 4 bases, with 13 bases between. CDR3 length: 15 amino acids. Germline lookup yields CDR1 LGHNA and CDR2 YSLEER.

The V and J genes are TRBV30 and TRBJ2-1; 11 nucleotides align to TRBD2. The V gene's germline CDR1 is GTSNPN and CDR2 SVGIG (reference sequence). The CDR3 is 14 amino acids. The trim removed 1 base at V and 10 bases at J, leaving 6 bases unmatched. Written as DNA, the CDR3 is TGTGCCTGGAGTGAAGGACTAGCGGGTTTCGAGCAGTTCTTC. Residues: CAWSEGLAGFEQFF.

J is TRBJ2-5 and V is TRBV27; 9 nucleotides line up with TRBD1. Germline V gene lookup returns CDR1 MNHEY and CDR2 SMNVEV (reference sequence). Losses at the gene ends were 1 base for V and 5 bases for J; bases not matched to a gene: 8. CDR3 size: 16 residues. This chain's CDR3 is CASSLFSTGGSETQYF. CDR3 DNA: TGTGCCAGCAGTTTATTTTCGACAGGGGGTTCCGAGACCCAGTACTTC.

The chain uses TRBV5-1 and TRBJ2-3, with TRBD2 matching 14 bases. This CDR3 has 18 residues. Germline CDR1 SGHRS, CDR2 YFSETQ. Trimming cost V 2 bases and J 4 bases; bases outside gene matches: 9. In DNA form, the CDR3 reads TGCGCCAGCAGCTTTCAGGGACTAGCGGGAGTAGTGGCAGATACGCAGTATTTT. Translation: CASSFQGLAGVVADTQYF.

CDR3 sequence (DNA): TGTGCCAGCAGCCCGACGGGGGTCGATACGCAGTATTTT. It is translated as CASSPTGVDTQYF. The V and J genes are TRBV7-2 and TRBJ2-3, with D possibly matching TRBD2 (6 bases). The germline gives CDR1 SGHTA, CDR2 FQGNSA. The CDR3 contains 13 residues. Between the trimmed V and J ends, which lost 5 bases and 6 bases, there was a span of 12 bases.

The chain uses TRBV7-9 and TRBJ2-1; 10 bases map to TRBD2. The CDR3 contains 16 residues. Looked up from germline, CDR1 is SEHNR and CDR2 is FQNEAQ (reference sequence). V lost 0 bases, J lost 2 bases, and 1 base stayed unmatched. The DNA of the CDR3 is TGTGCCAGCAGCTTAGCACTAGCGGGGACCTACAATGAGCAGTTCTTC. This sequence encodes CASSLALAGTYNEQFF. The full variable domain, with the rest looked up from reference TRBV7-9 and TRBJ2-1, is DTGVSQNPRHKITKRGQNVTFRCDPISEHNRLYWYRQTLGQGPEFLTYFQNEAQLEKSRLLSDRFSAERPKGSFSTLEIQRTEQGDSAMYLCASSLALAGTYNEQFFGPGTRLTVL.

This chain uses TRBV18 with TRBJ2-3; D not certain. The CDR3 has 13 residues. Germline CDR1 and CDR2: KGHSH and LQKENI. The germline V and J ends were trimmed by 5 bases and 0 bases, with 6 bases remaining between them. The DNA for the CDR3 is TGTGCCAGCTCAGCAACTAGCACAGATACGCAGTATTTT. Amino acids: CASSATSTDTQYF.

V and J are TRBV7-2 and TRBJ2-5; 7 bases match TRBD2. Unmatched junction bases numbered 9, after V lost 0 bases and J lost 5 bases. Germline V gene lookup returns CDR1 SGHTA and CDR2 FQGNSA. The CDR3 has 16 residues. For the CDR3, the DNA is TGTGCCAGCAGCTTAGCGCAAGGGTTGGGAGGGGAGACCCAGTACTTC. It translates to CASSLAQGLGGETQYF. The full variable domain, rest sourced from reference TRBV7-2 and TRBJ2-5, is GAGVSQSPSNKVTEKGKDVELRCDPISGHTALYWYRQSLGQGLEFLIYFQGNSAPDKSGLPSDRFSAERTGGSVSTLTIQRTQQEDSAVYLCASSLAQGLGGETQYFGPGTRLLVL.

The gene calls are TRBV28 and TRBJ2-6; D gene unclear. In germline, CDR1 is MDHEN, CDR2 SYDVKM. CDR3 length: 15 amino acids. The V end was cut by 8 bases, the J end by 2 bases, with 13 bases between. CDR3 DNA sequence: TGTGCCAGCTTGGTCCGAGCGACTGGGGCCAACGTCCTGACTTTC. The encoded protein is CASLVRATGANVLTF.

The chain combines TRBV7-9 with TRBJ2-5, with a possible D match to TRBD2 (6 bases). The CDR3 is 13 amino acids. With 1 base removed from V and 12 bases from J, the gap between germline ends came to 15 bases. Germline V gene lookup returns CDR1 SEHNR and CDR2 FQNEAQ (reference sequence). CDR3 protein: CASSLEGPGTEYF. The CDR3 DNA is TGTGCCAGCAGCTTAGAGGGCCCGGGGACTGAGTACTTC.

The rearrangement joins TRBV30 to TRBJ2-5; D is possibly TRBD2 (6 bases). V dropped 1 base and J dropped 2 bases, with 14 bases sitting between them. CDR3 size: 15 residues. The germline CDR1 and CDR2 sequences are GTSNPN and SVGIG (reference sequence). The CDR3 loop reads CAWSAPSAMQETQYF. CDR3 in DNA: TGTGCCTGGAGTGCTCCTAGCGCGATGCAAGAGACCCAGTACTTC.